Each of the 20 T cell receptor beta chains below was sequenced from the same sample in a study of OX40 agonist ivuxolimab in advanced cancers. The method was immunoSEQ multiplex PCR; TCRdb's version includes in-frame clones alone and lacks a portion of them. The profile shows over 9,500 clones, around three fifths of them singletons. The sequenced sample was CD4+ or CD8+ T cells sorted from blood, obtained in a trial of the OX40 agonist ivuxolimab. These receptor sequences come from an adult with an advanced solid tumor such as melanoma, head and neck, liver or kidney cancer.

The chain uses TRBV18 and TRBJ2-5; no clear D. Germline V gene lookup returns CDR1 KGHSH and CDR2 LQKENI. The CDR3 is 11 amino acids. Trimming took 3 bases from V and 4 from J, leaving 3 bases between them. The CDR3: CASSPLETQYF. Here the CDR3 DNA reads TGTGCCAGCTCACCCTTAGAGACCCAGTACTTC.

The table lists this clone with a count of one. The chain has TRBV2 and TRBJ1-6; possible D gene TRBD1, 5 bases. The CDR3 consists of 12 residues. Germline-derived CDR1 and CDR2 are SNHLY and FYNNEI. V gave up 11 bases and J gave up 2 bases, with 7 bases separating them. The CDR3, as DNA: TGTGCCCGGGGGGCCTATAATTCACCCCTCCACTTT. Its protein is CARGAYNSPLHF.

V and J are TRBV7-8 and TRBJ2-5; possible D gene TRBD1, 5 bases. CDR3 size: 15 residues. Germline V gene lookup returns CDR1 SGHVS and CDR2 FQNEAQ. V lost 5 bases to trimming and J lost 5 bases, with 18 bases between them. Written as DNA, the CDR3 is TGTGCCAGCAGCCCGATGCAGGGCGTGATCGAGACCCAGTACTTC. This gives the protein CASSPMQGVIETQYF.

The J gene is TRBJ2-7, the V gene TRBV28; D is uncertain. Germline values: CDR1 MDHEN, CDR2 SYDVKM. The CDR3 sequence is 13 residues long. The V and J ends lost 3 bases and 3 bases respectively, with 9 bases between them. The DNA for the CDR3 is TGTGCCAGCAGTTTCGGTTCTAGCTACGAGCAGTACTTC. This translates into CASSFGSSYEQYF. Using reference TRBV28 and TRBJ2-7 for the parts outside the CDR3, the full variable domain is DVKVTQSSRYLVKRTGEKVFLECVQDMDHENMFWYRQDPGLGLRLIYFSYDVKMKEKGDIPEGYSVSREKKERFSLILESASTNQTSMYLCASSFGSSYEQYFGPGTRLTVT.

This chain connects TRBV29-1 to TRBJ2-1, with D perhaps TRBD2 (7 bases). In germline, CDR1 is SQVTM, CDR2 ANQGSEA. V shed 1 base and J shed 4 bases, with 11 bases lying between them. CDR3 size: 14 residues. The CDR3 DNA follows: TGCAGCGTTGAAGGGCGGGGGCTATACAATGAGCAGTTCTTC. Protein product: CSVEGRGLYNEQFF.

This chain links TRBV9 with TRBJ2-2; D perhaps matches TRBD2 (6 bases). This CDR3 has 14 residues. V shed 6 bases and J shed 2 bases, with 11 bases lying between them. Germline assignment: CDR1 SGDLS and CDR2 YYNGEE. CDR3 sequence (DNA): TGTGCCAGCAACTCCGGGGGTAACACCGGGGAGCTGTTTTTT. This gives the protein CASNSGGNTGELFF.

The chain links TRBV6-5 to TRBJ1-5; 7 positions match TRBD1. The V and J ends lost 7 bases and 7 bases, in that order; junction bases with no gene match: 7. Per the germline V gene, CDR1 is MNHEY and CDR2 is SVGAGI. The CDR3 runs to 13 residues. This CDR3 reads CASNTGVYQPQHF. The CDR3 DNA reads TGTGCCAGCAATACAGGGGTATACCAGCCCCAGCATTTT.

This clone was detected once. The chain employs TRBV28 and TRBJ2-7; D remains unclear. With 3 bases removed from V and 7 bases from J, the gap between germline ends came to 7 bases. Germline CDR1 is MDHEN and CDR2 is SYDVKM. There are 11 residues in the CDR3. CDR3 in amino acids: CASSFLEEQYF. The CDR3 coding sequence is TGTGCCAGCAGTTTCCTTGAGGAGCAGTACTTC.

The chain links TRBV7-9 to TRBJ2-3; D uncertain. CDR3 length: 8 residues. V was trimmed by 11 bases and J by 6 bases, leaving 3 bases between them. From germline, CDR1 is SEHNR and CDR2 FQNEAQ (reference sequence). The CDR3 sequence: CAPDTQYF. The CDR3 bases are TGTGCCCCCGATACGCAGTATTTT.

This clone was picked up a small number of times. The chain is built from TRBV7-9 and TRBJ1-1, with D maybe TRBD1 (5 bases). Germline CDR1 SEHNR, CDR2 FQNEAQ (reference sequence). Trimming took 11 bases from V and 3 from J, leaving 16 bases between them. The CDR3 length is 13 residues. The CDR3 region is CASGSRGDTEAFF. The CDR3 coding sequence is TGTGCCTCAGGGTCAAGAGGGGACACTGAAGCTTTCTTT.

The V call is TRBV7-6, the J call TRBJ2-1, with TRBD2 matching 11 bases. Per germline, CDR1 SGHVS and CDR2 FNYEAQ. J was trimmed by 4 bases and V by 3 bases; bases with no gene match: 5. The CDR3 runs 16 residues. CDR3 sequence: CASSFATSGSYNEQFF. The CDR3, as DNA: TGTGCCAGCAGCTTCGCCACTAGCGGGAGTTACAATGAGCAGTTCTTC.

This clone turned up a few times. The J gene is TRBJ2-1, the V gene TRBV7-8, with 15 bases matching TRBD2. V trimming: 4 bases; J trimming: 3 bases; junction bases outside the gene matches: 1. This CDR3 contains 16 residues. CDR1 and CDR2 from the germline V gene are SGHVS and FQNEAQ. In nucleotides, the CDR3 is TGTGCCAGCAGCTCGGGACTAGCGGGGGGCTACAATGAGCAGTTCTTC. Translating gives CASSSGLAGGYNEQFF.

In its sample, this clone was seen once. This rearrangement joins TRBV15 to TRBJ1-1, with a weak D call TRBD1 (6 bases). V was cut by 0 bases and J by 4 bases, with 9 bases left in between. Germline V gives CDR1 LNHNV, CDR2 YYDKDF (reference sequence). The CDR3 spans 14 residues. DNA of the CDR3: TGTGCCACCAGCAGAGAGGGCAGGGGCACTGAAGCTTTCTTT. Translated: CATSREGRGTEAFF. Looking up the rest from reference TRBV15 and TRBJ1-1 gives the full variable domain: DAMVIQNPRYQVTQFGKPVTLSCSQTLNHNVMYWYQQKSSQAPKLLFHYYDKDFNNEADTPDNFQSRRPNTSFCFLDIRSPGLGDTAMYLCATSREGRGTEAFFGQGTRLTVV.

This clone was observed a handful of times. CDR3 in DNA: TGCAGCGTTGAAGAGGCAGGGTTTAGGGAAGCTTTCTTT. Translated: CSVEEAGFREAFF. The rearrangement links TRBV29-1 to TRBJ1-1; a weak D match, TRBD1 (5 bases). The CDR3 contains 13 residues. CDR1 is SQVTM, CDR2 ANQGSEA, per germline. With 0 bases removed from V and 8 bases from J, the gap between germline ends came to 13 bases.

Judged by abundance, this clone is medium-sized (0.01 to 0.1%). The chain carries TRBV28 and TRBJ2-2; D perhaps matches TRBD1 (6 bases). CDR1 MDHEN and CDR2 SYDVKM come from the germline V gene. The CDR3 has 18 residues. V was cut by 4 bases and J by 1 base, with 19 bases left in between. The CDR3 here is CASSSHPQGRVNTGELFF. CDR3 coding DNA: TGTGCCAGCAGTTCCCACCCACAGGGTAGAGTGAACACCGGGGAGCTGTTTTTT.

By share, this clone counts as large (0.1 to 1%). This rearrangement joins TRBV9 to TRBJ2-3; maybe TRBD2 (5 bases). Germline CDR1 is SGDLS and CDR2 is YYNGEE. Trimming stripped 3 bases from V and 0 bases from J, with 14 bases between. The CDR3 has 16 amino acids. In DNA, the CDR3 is TGTGCCAGCAGCGAGGGCTGGCGGACTAGCACAGATACGCAGTATTTT. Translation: CASSEGWRTSTDTQYF.

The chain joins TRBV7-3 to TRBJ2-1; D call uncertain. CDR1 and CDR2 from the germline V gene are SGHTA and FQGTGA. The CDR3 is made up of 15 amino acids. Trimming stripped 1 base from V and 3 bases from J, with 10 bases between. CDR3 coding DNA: TGTGCCAGCAGCTTAAATTCTGGGGACTACAATGAGCAGTTCTTC. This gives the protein CASSLNSGDYNEQFF. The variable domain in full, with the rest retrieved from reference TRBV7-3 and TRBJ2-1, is GAGVSQTPSNKVTEKGKYVELRCDPISGHTALYWYRQSLGQGPEFLIYFQGTGAADDSGLPNDRFFAVRPEGSVSTLKIQRTERGDSAVYLCASSLNSGDYNEQFFGPGTRLTVL.

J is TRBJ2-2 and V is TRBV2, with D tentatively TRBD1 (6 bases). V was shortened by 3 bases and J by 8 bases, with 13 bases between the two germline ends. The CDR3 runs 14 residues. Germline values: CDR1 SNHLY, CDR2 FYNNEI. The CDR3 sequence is CASSDPQGVGELFF. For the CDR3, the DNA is TGTGCCAGCAGTGACCCACAGGGTGTTGGGGAGCTGTTTTTT.

The CDR3 nucleotides are TGTGCCAGCAGCTTGGGGACAGGGAAAGAGACCCAGTACTTC. This codes for CASSLGTGKETQYF. The V gene is TRBV5-7, the J gene TRBJ2-5; the match to TRBD1 covers 8 bases. TRBV5-7 is assigned to the ORF class and has an uncertain function. Trimming cost V 0 bases and J 3 bases; bases outside gene matches: 1. This CDR3 has 14 amino acids.

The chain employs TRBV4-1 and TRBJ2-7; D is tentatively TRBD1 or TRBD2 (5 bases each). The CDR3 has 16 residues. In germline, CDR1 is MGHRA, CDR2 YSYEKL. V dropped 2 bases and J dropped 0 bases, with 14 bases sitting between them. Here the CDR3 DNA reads TGCGCCAGCAGCCAACCGGGACGGACCAGCTCCTACGAGCAGTACTTC. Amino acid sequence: CASSQPGRTSSYEQYF.